This TCR beta chain originates from a study of blood T cell repertoires in COVID-19. Study information: The United States, Italy and Spain were the sources of the acute and convalescent COVID-19 samples.

The CDR3 is 14 amino acids. Trimming shortened V by 0 bases and J by 3 bases, and 8 bases separated the two germline ends. The germline CDR1 and CDR2 sequences are SEHNR and FQNEAQ (reference sequence). In the authors' methods: The assay estimated nucleated cells by amplifying reference gene primers. TCRdb keeps only in-frame clones here, not all; method: immunoSEQ multiplex PCR. V and J calls and clone size are copied from that table; D and trimming were computed from the DNA. The sample carries about 54,000 clones, 88% recorded once. The sequencing sample was made of peripheral blood. The sequence was obtained from a human donor in a cohort sampled during active COVID-19. The V gene is TRBV7-9, the J gene TRBJ1-2; D possibly corresponds to TRBD1 (6 bases). The DNA for the CDR3 is TGTGCCAGCAGCTTAGCCGAGGGGGACTATGGCTACACCTTC. Its translation: CASSLAEGDYGYTF.